The next 7 T cell receptor beta chains were all read from a single sample in a study of identical twins. TCRdb passed the 5' RACE reads through MiXCR, listing each CDR3 protein once. The repertoire holds about 890,000 distinct CDR3 sequences, with 12% as singletons. These sequences were also reported in another study, on yellow fever vaccine responses in identical twins.

The specimen was PBMCs. These receptors were obtained from a woman between 18 and 29 years old in good health.

In this sample, this clonotype turned up many times. V usage is TRBV28 and J usage is TRBJ2-1, with TRBD2 matching 10 bases. This CDR3 has 16 amino acids. After removal of 6 bases from V and 5 bases from J, the junction contained 10 bases not matched to a gene. Germline lookup yields CDR1 MDHEN and CDR2 SYDVKM. The CDR3 DNA follows: TGTGCCAGCAGAACCTCTAGCGGGAGTCCGAACAATGAGCAGTTCTTC. It is translated as CASRTSSGSPNNEQFF.

This clonotype has a count of ten or more. The chain combines TRBV28 with TRBJ2-3; 10 nucleotides match TRBD1. This CDR3 has 14 residues. V lost 5 bases, J lost 1 base, and 0 bases stayed unmatched. CDR1 MDHEN and CDR2 SYDVKM come from the germline V gene. The CDR3 is CASSGTGGTDTQYF. CDR3 nucleotide sequence: TGTGCCAGCAGTGGGACAGGGGGCACAGATACGCAGTATTTT.

Comments on this clonotype: This sequence may be a read error, since a much larger clone differs from it by one base. The chain combines TRBV7-9 with TRBJ2-2; D may be TRBD1 (5 bases). The CDR3 has 13 residues. The germline V gene has CDR1 SEHNR and CDR2 FQNEAQ (reference sequence). Trimming stripped 5 bases from V and 3 bases from J, with 7 bases between. In DNA, the CDR3 is TGTGCCAGCAGCGCACAGGACACCGGGGAGCTGTTTTTT. Translated: CASSAQDTGELFF.

This clonotype has only a few counts. The chain employs TRBV12-5 and TRBJ2-3; 8 bases are a match to TRBD2. V shed 2 bases, J shed 4 bases, and the junction held 2 bases outside the gene matches. CDR1 and CDR2 (germline): LGHNT, FRNRAP. The CDR3 consists of 14 residues. The CDR3 is CASGLREGPDTQYF. Here the CDR3 DNA reads TGTGCTAGTGGTTTGCGGGAGGGCCCAGATACGCAGTATTTT.

This chain links TRBV27 with TRBJ2-3, with TRBD2 matching over 10 bases. Germline CDR1 reads MNHEY; CDR2 reads SMNVEV (reference sequence). This CDR3 comprises 16 residues. The V and J ends lost 4 bases and 2 bases, in that order; junction bases with no gene match: 6. This CDR3 reads CASSSYLAGVTDTQYF. In DNA form, the CDR3 reads TGTGCCAGCAGTTCCTATCTAGCGGGGGTCACAGATACGCAGTATTTT.

This clonotype appeared a few times. The CDR3: CASRRTATGELFF. CDR3 coding DNA: TGTGCCAGCAGGCGTACAGCAACCGGGGAGCTGTTTTTT. The chain has TRBV28 and TRBJ2-2; no reliable D call. Trimming pared 6 bases from V and 5 bases from J, leaving 10 bases between. CDR1 is MDHEN, CDR2 SYDVKM, per germline. The CDR3 covers 13 residues.

The J gene is TRBJ1-3, the V gene TRBV9; D remains unclear. Per germline, CDR1 SGDLS and CDR2 YYNGEE. V dropped 3 bases and J dropped 3 bases, with 13 bases sitting between them. The CDR3 consists of 15 residues. Here the CDR3 reads CASSAMGLGGNTIYF. CDR3 bases: TGTGCCAGCAGCGCCATGGGGTTAGGTGGAAACACCATATATTTT.